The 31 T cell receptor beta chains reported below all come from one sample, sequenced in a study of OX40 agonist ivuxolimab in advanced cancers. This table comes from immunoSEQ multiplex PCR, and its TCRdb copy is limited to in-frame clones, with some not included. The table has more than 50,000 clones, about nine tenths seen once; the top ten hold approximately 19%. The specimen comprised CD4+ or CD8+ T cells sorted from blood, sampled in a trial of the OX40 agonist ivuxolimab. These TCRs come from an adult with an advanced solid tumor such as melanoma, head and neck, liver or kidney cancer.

CDR3 nucleotides: TGCGCCAGCAGCTCTCGGACAGCTAGCTCCTACAATGAGCAGTTCTTC. This sequence encodes CASSSRTASSYNEQFF. V gene TRBV4-1 combines with J gene TRBJ2-1; a possible D gene is TRBD1 (6 bases). Deletions cut 5 bases from V and 0 bases from J, with 14 bases between. CDR3 length: 16 residues. Germline CDR1 reads MGHRA; CDR2 reads YSYEKL.

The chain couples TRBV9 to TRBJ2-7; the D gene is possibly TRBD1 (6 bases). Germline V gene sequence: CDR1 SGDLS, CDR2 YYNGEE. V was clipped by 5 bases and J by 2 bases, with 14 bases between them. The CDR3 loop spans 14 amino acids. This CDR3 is CASSPAAGAYEQYF. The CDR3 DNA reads TGTGCCAGCAGTCCCGCGGCAGGGGCCTACGAGCAGTACTTC. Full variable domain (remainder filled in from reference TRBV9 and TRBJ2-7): DSGVTQTPKHLITATGQRVTLRCSPRSGDLSVYWYQQSLDQGLQFLIQYYNGEERAKGNILERFSAQQFPDLHSELNLSSLELGDSALYFCASSPAAGAYEQYFGPGTRLTVT.

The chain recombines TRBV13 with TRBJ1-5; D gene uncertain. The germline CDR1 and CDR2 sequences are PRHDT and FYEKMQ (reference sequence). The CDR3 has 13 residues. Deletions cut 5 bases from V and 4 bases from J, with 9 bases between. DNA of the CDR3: TGTGCCAGCAGCCCCGGGAAGAATCAGCCCCAGCATTTT. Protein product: CASSPGKNQPQHF.

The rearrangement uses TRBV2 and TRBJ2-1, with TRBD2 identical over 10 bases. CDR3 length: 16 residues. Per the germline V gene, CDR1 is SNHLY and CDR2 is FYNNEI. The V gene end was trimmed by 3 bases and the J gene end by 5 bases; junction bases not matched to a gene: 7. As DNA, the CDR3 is TGTGCCAGCAGTGATTCAAGCGGGGGGGCCGACAATGAGCAGTTCTTC. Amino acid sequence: CASSDSSGGADNEQFF. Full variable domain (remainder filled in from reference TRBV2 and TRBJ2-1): EPEVTQTPSHQVTQMGQEVILRCVPISNHLYFYWYRQILGQKVEFLVSFYNNEISEKSEIFDDQFSVERPDGSNFTLKIRSTKLEDSAMYFCASSDSSGGADNEQFFGPGTRLTVL.

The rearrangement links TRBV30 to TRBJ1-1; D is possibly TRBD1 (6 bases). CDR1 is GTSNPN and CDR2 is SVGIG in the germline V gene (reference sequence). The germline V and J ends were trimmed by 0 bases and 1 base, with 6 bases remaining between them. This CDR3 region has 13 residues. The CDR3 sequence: CAWSVGGNTEAFF. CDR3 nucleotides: TGTGCCTGGAGTGTAGGGGGGAACACTGAAGCTTTCTTT.

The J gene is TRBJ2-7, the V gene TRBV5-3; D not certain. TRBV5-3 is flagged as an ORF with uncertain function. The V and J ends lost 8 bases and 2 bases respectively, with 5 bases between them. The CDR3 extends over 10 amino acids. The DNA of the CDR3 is TGTGCCAGCAACACCTACGAGCAGTACTTC. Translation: CASNTYEQYF.

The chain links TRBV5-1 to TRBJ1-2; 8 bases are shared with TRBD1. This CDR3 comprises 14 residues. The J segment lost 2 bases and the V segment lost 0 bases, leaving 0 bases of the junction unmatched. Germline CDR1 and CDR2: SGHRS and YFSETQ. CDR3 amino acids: CASSLGQGNYGYTF. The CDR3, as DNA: TGCGCCAGCAGCTTGGGACAGGGGAACTATGGCTACACCTTC.

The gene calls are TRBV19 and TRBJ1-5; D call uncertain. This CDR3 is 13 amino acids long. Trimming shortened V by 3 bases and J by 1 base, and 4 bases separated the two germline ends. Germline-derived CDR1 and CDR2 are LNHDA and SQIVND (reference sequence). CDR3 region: CASSMISNQPQHF. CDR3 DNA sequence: TGTGCCAGTAGTATGATAAGCAATCAGCCCCAGCATTTT.

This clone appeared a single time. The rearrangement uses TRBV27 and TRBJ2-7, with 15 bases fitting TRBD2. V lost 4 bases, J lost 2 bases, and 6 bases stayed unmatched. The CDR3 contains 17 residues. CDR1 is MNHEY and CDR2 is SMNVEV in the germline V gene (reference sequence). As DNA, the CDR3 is TGTGCCAGCAGTTCACCAGGACTAGCGGGGGGGCCCTACGAGCAGTACTTC. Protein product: CASSSPGLAGGPYEQYF.

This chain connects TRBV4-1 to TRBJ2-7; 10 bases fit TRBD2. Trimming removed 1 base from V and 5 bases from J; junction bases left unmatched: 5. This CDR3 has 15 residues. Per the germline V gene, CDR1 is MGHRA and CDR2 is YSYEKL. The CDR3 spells CASSQGPSGGNEQYF. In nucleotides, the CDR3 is TGCGCCAGCAGCCAAGGGCCTAGCGGGGGTAACGAGCAGTACTTC.

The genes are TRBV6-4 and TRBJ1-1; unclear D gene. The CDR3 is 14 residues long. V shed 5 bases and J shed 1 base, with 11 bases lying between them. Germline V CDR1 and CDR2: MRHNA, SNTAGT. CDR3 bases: TGTGCCAGCAGTTACGTAGGGCGGAACACTGAAGCTTTCTTT. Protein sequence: CASSYVGRNTEAFF.

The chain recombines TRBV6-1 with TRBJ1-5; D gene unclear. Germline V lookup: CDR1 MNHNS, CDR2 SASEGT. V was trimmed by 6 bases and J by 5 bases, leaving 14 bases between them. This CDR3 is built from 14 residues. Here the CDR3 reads CASRAKDWDQPQHF. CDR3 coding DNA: TGTGCCAGCAGGGCCAAAGATTGGGATCAGCCCCAGCATTTT.

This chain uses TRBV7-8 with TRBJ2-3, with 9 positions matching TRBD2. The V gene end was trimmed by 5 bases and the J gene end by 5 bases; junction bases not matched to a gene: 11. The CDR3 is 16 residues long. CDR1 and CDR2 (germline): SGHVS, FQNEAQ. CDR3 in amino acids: CASSLFGRGGGDTQYF. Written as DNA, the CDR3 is TGTGCCAGCAGCCTGTTCGGGCGGGGGGGCGGAGATACGCAGTATTTT.

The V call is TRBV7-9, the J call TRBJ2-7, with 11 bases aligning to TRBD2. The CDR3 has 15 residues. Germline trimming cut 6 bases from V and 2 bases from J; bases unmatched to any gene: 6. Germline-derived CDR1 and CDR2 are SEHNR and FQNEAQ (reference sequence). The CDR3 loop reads CASSSTSGGTYEQYF. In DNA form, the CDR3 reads TGTGCCAGCAGTTCCACTAGCGGGGGAACCTACGAGCAGTACTTC.

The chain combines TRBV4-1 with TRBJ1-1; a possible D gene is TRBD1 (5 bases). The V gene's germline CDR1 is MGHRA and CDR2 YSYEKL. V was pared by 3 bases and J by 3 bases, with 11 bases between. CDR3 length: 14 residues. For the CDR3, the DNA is TGCGCCAGCAGCCAGCAGGGTCGGGACACTGAAGCTTTCTTT. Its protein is CASSQQGRDTEAFF.

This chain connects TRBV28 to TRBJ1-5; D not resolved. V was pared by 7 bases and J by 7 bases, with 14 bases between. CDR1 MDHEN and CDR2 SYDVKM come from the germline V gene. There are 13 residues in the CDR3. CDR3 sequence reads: CASTTPSRQPQHF. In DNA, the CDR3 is TGTGCCAGCACAACCCCCAGTCGACAGCCCCAGCATTTT.

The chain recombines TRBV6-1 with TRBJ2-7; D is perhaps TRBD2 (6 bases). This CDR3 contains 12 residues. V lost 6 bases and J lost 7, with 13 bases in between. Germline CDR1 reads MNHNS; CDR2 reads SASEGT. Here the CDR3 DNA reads TGTGCCAGCAGGCGGGGCCTGTGGGAGCAGTACTTC. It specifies CASRRGLWEQYF.

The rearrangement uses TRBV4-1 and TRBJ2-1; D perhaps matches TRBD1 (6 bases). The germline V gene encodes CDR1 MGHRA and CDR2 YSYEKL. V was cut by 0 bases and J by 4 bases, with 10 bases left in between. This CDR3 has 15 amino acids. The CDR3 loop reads CASSQDIGQYNEQFF. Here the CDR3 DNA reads TGCGCCAGCAGCCAAGATATAGGACAGTACAATGAGCAGTTCTTC.

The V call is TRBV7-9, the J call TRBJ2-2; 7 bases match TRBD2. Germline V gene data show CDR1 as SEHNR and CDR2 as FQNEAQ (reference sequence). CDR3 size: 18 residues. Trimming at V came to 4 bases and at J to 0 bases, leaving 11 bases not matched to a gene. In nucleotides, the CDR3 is TGTGCCAGCAGCTCAATCCCCGGACTAGGCCCGAACACCGGGGAGCTGTTTTTT. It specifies CASSSIPGLGPNTGELFF.

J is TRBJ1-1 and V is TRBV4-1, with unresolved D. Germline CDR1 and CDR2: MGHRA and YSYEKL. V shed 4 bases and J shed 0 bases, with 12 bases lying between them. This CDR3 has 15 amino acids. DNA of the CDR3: TGCGCCAGCAGCCCCTTCGCCCCAGTGAACACTGAAGCTTTCTTT. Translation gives CASSPFAPVNTEAFF.

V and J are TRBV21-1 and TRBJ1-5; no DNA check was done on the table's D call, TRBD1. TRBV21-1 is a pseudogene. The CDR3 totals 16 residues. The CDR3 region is CASSKAPGHPGQPQHF. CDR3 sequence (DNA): TGTGCCAGCAGCAAAGCGCCGGGACACCCAGGACAGCCCCAGCATTTT.

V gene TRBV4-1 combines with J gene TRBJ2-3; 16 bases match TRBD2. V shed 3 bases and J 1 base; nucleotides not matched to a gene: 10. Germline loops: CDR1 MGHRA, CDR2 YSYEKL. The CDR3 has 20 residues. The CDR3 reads CASSQGSGLAGGPRTDTQYF. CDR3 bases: TGCGCCAGCAGCCAGGGTTCGGGACTAGCGGGGGGGCCGCGCACAGATACGCAGTATTTT.

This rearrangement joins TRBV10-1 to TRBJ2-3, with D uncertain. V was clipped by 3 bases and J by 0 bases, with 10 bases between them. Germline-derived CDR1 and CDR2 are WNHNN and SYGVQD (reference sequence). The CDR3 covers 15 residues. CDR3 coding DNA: TGCGCCAGCAGTGACCACAGCCTAAGCACAGATACGCAGTATTTT. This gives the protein CASSDHSLSTDTQYF.

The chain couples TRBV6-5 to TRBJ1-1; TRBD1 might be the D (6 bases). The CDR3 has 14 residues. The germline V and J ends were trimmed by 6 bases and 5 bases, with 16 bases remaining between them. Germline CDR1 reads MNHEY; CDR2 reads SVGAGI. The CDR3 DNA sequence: TGTGCCAGCAGCCCGGGGGGGCTGAGGACTGAAGCTTTCTTT. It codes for CASSPGGLRTEAFF.

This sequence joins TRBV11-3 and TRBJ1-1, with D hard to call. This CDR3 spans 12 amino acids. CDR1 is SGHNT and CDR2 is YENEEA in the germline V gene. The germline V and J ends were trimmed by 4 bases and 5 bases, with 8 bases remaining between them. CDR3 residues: CASSSGGTEAFF. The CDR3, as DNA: TGTGCCAGCAGCTCCGGTGGTACTGAAGCTTTCTTT.

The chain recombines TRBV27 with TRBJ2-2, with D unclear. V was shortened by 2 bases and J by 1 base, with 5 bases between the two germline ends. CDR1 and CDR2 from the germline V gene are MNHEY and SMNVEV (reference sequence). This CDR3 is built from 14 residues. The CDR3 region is CASSLTQNTGELFF. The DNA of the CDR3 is TGTGCCAGCAGTTTAACGCAGAACACCGGGGAGCTGTTTTTT.

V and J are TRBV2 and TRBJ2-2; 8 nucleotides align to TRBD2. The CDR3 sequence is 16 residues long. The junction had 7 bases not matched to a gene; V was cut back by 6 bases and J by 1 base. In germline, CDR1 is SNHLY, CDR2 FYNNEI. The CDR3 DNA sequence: TGTGCCAGCAGCCCCCGGGGGGGTCTGAACACCGGGGAGCTGTTTTTT. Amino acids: CASSPRGGLNTGELFF.

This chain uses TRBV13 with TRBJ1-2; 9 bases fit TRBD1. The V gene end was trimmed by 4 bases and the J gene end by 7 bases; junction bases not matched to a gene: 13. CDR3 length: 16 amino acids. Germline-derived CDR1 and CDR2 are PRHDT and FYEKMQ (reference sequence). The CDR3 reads CASSSTGQGASRGYTF. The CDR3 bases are TGTGCCAGCAGCTCGACGGGACAGGGCGCATCTCGTGGCTACACCTTC.

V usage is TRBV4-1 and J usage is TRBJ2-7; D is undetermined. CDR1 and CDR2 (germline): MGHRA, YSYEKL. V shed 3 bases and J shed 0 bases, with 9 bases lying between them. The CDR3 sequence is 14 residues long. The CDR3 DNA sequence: TGCGCCAGCAGCCAGAGCTCAAGCTCCTACGAGCAGTACTTC. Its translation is CASSQSSSSYEQYF.

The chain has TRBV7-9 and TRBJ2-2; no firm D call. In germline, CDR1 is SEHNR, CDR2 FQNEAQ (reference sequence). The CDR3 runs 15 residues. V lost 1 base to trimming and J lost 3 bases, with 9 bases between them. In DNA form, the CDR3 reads TGTGCCAGCAGCTTAGTAACTTCGGACACCGGGGAGCTGTTTTTT. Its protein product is CASSLVTSDTGELFF.

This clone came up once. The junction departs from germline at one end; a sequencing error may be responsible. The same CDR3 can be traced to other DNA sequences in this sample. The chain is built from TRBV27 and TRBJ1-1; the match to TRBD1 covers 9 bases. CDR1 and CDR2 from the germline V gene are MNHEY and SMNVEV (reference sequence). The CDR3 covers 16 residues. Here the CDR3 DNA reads TGTGCCAGCAGCCGCCACGTCGTTACAGGGGGCACTGAAGCCTTCTTT. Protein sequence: CASSRHVVTGGTEAFF.